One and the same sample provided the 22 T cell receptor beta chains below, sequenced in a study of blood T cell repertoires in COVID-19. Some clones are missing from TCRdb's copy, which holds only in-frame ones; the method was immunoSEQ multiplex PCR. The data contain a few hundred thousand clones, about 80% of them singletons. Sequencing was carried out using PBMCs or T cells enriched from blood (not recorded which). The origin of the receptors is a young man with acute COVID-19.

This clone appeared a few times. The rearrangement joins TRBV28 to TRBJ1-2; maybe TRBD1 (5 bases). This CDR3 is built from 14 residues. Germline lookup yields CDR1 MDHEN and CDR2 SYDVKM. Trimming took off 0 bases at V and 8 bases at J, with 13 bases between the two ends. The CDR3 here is CASSLWGREDGYTF. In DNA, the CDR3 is TGTGCCAGCAGTTTATGGGGCAGGGAGGACGGCTACACCTTC.

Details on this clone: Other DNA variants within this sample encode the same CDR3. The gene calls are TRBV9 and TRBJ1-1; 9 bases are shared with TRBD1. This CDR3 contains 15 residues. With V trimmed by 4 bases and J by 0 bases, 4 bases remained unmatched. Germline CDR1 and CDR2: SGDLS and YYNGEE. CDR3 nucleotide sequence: TGTGCCAGCAGCCCCCGGACAGGGGTGAACACTGAAGCTTTCTTT. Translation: CASSPRTGVNTEAFF.

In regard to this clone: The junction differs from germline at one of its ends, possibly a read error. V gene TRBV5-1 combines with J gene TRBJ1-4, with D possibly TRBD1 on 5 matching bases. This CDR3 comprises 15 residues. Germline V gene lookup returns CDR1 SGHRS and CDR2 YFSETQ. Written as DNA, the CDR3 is TGTGCCAGCAGCCCGGAAGGGGCTACTAATGAAAAACTGTTTTTT. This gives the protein CASSPEGATNEKLFF.

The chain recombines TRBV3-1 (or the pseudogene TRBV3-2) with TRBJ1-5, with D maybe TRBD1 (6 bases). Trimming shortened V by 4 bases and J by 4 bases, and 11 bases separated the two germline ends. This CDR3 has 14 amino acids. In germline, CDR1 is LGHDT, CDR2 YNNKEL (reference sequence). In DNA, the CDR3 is TGTGCCAGCAGCCTGGGACACGATAATCAGCCCCAGCATTTT. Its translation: CASSLGHDNQPQHF.

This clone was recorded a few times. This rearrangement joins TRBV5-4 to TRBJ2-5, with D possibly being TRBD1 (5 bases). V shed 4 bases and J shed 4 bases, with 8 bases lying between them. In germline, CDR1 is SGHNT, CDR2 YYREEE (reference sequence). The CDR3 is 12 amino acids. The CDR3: CASSPTGETQYF. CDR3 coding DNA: TGTGCCAGCAGCCCCACAGGAGAGACCCAGTACTTC.

CDR3 in amino acids: CASSLKPTGRGYGYTF. The CDR3 bases are TGTGCCAGTAGCCTGAAACCGACAGGACGAGGATATGGCTACACCTTC. This sequence joins TRBV19 and TRBJ1-2; a weak D match, TRBD1 (6 bases). CDR1 is LNHDA and CDR2 is SQIVND in the germline V gene (reference sequence). V lost 6 bases and J lost 5, with 22 bases in between. The CDR3 length is 16 residues.

In DNA, the CDR3 is TGTGCCAGCAGTCATAACACACAAGAGACCCAGTACTTC. This encodes CASSHNTQETQYF. The rearrangement joins TRBV12-3 or TRBV12-4 to TRBJ2-5; D gene unclear. The CDR3 is 13 amino acids. Trimming shortened V by 5 bases and J by 2 bases, and 9 bases separated the two germline ends.

The CDR3 spells CASSLRRERSEQFF. The CDR3 nucleotides read TGTGCCAGCAGCTTAAGACGGGAGCGGAGTGAGCAGTTCTTC. The chain employs TRBV7-3 and TRBJ2-1; a possible D gene is TRBD2 (6 bases). CDR3 length: 14 residues. The V end was cut by 1 base, the J end by 9 bases, with 13 bases between. The V gene's germline CDR1 is SGHTA and CDR2 FQGTGA.

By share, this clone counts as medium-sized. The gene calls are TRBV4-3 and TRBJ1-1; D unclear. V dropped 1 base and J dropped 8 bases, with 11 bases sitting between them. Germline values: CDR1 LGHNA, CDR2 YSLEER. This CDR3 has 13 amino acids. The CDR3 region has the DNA TGCGCCAGCAGCCAAGGGGCCGTCAGAGAAGCTTTCTTT. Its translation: CASSQGAVREAFF.

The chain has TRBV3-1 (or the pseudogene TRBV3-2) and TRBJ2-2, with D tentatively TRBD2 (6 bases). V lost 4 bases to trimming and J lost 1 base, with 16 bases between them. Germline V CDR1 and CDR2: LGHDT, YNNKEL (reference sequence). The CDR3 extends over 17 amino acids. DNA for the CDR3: TGTGCCAGCAGCCCCACGTTGGGGGAGGTGAACACCGGGGAGCTGTTTTTT. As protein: CASSPTLGEVNTGELFF.

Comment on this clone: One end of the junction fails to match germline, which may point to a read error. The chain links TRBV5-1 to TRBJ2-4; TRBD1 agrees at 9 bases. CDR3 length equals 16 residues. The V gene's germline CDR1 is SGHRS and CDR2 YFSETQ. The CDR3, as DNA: TGTGCCAGCAGCTTGGCACAGGGGGCTTATTGGAACATTCAGTACTTC. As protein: CASSLAQGAYWNIQYF.

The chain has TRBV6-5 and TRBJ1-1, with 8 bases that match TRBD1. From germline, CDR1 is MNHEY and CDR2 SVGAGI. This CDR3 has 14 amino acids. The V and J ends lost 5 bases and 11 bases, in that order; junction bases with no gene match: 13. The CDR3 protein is CASSPSQGAIDAFF. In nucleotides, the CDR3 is TGTGCCAGCAGTCCCTCCCAGGGGGCAATTGATGCTTTCTTT.

The DNA of the CDR3 is TGTGCCAGTGGGCGGCTAGCGGGGGGGAGCTCCTACAATGAGCAGTTCTTC. Encoded protein: CASGRLAGGSSYNEQFF. This sequence joins TRBV19 and TRBJ2-1, with TRBD2 identical over 12 bases. V shed 8 bases, J shed 0 bases, and the junction held 8 bases outside the gene matches. This CDR3 comprises 17 residues. Germline V gene sequence: CDR1 LNHDA, CDR2 SQIVND (reference sequence).

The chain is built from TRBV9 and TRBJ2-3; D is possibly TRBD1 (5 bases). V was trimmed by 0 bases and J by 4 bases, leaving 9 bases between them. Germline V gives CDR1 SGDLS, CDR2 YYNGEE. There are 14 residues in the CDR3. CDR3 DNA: TGTGCCAGCAGCGTAGAGGGGCTAGCAGATACGCAGTATTTT. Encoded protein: CASSVEGLADTQYF.

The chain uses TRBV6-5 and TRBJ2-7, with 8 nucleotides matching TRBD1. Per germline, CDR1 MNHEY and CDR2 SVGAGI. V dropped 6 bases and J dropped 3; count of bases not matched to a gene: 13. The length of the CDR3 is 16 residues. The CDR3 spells CASSYPGTGPHYEQYV. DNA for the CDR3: TGTGCCAGCAGCTACCCCGGGACAGGTCCCCACTACGAGCAGTACGTC.

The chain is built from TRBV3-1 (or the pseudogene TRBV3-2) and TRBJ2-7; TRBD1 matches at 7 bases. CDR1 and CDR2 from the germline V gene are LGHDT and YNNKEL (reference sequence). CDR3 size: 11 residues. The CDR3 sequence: CASSLGDRVNV. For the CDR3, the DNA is TGTGCCAGCAGCCTGGGTGACAGGGTGAACGTC.

CDR3 protein: CASSLERGGGTGELFF. CDR3 bases: TGTGCCAGCAGCTTGGAGAGGGGAGGTGGCACCGGGGAGCTGTTTTTT. This chain links TRBV5-6 with TRBJ2-2; a possible D gene is TRBD2 (6 bases). Trimming took off 0 bases at V and 4 bases at J, with 13 bases between the two ends. The CDR3 covers 16 residues. The germline gives CDR1 SGHDT, CDR2 YYEEEE.

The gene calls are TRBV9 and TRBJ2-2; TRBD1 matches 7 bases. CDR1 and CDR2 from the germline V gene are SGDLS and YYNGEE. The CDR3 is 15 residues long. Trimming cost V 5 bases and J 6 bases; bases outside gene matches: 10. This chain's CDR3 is CASSERQGPAGELFF. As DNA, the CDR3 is TGTGCCAGCAGTGAAAGACAGGGTCCCGCCGGGGAGCTGTTTTTT.

CDR3 in DNA: TGTGCCAGCAGCTACGGGACACGGAACACTGAAGCTTTCTTT. Protein: CASSYGTRNTEAFF. The V gene is TRBV13, the J gene TRBJ1-1; the D gene is possibly TRBD1 (6 bases). The CDR3 extends over 14 amino acids. Germline loops: CDR1 PRHDT, CDR2 FYEKMQ (reference sequence). Between the trimmed V and J ends, which lost 4 bases and 1 base, there was a span of 10 bases.

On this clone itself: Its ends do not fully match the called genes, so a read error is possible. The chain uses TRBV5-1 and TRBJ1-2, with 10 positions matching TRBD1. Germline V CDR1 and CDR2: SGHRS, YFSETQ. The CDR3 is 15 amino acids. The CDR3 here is CASRPPGQGDYGYTF. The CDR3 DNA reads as TGTGCCAGCAGACCTCCTGGACAGGGGGACTATGGCTACACCTTC.

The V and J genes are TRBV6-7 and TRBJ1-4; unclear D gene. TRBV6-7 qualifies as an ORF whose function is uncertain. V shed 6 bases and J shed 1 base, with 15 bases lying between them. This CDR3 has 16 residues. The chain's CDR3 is CASRGPDEGTNEKLFF. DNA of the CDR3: TGTGCCAGCAGGGGCCCTGATGAGGGAACTAATGAAAAACTGTTTTTT.

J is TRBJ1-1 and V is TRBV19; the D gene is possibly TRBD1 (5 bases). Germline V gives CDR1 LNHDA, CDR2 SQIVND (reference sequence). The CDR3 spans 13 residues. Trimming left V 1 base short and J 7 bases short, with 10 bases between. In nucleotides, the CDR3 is TGTGCCAGTAGTATAGGACAGACCCTTGAAGCTTTCTTT. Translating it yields CASSIGQTLEAFF.